The 28 T cell receptor beta chains in this list originate from one sample, sequenced in a study of graft-versus-host responses after intestinal transplantation. The assay was immunoSEQ multiplex PCR, and TCRdb's table has in-frame clones only and misses some. The top ten clones hold roughly 0.11% of a sample with more than 100,000 clones, over 80% of them seen once. Their antigens are not known. This material consisted of unstimulated CD4+ T cells sorted from spleen or lymph node cells, taken before intestinal transplant. All receptors come from a human donor who received an intestinal transplant.

The V call is TRBV5-6, the J call TRBJ2-3, with 8 bases aligning to TRBD2. V was pared by 3 bases and J by 4 bases, with 19 bases of the junction left unmatched. This CDR3 contains 19 residues. The germline V gene encodes CDR1 SGHDT and CDR2 YYEEEE. CDR3 nucleotides: TGTGCCAGCAGCTGGCCTAAGAGGCTAGCGGGTGCTAAGGCAGATACGCAGTATTTT. Translated: CASSWPKRLAGAKADTQYF. Using reference TRBV5-6 and TRBJ2-3 for the parts outside the CDR3, the full variable domain is DAGVTQSPTHLIKTRGQQVTLRCSPKSGHDTVSWYQQALGQGPQFIFQYYEEEERQRGNFPDRFSGHQFPNYSSELNVNALLLGDSALYLCASSWPKRLAGAKADTQYFGPGTRLTVL.

The V and J genes are TRBV18 and TRBJ2-7, with D perhaps matching TRBD1 (6 bases). This CDR3 is built from 15 residues. Trimming cost V 6 bases and J 2 bases, with 17 bases left between them. Looked up from germline, CDR1 is KGHSH and CDR2 is LQKENI. The CDR3 reads CASSLRTDSPYEQYF. CDR3 sequence (DNA): TGTGCCAGCTCCCTAAGAACGGACAGTCCCTACGAGCAGTACTTC.

This clone occurred once. The V gene is TRBV4-1, the J gene TRBJ2-7; 10 nucleotides align to TRBD1. V shed 3 bases, J shed 4 bases, and the junction held 6 bases outside the gene matches. The CDR3 contains 15 residues. Germline V gene lookup returns CDR1 MGHRA and CDR2 YSYEKL. As DNA, the CDR3 is TGCGCCAGCAGCCAGGCGGGACAGGGGCCATACGAGCAGTACTTC. Protein sequence: CASSQAGQGPYEQYF.

The rearrangement uses TRBV11-2 and TRBJ2-1; 8 bases line up with TRBD2. V lost 2 bases to trimming and J lost 5 bases; unmatched junction nucleotides: 5. Germline V CDR1 and CDR2: SGHAT, FQNNGV. This CDR3 is built from 15 residues. The CDR3 spells CASSLMAGGNNEQFF. The DNA for the CDR3 is TGTGCCAGCAGCTTAATGGCGGGAGGTAACAATGAGCAGTTCTTC.

V is TRBV5-1 and J is TRBJ1-2; weak D call: TRBD1 (5 bases). Trimming pared 5 bases from V and 6 bases from J, leaving 14 bases between. The CDR3 runs to 13 residues. Germline CDR1 SGHRS, CDR2 YFSETQ. The CDR3 sequence: CASRNTGDNGYTF. CDR3 coding DNA: TGCGCCAGCAGGAATACAGGAGATAATGGCTACACCTTC.

The chain employs TRBV18 and TRBJ1-3; possibly TRBD1 for D (6 bases). Trimming cost V 0 bases and J 2 bases, with 11 bases left between them. Germline V gene lookup returns CDR1 KGHSH and CDR2 LQKENI. The CDR3 consists of 16 residues. The CDR3, as DNA: TGTGCCAGCTCACCACCGGCCGGGGGGCCTGGAAACACCATATATTTT. Encoded protein: CASSPPAGGPGNTIYF.

This rearrangement joins TRBV9 to TRBJ2-3; D is uncertain. Germline CDR1 is SGDLS and CDR2 is YYNGEE. This CDR3 spans 15 amino acids. V was clipped by 0 bases and J by 6 bases, with 14 bases between them. The CDR3 spells CASSVAGPVGDTQYF. For the CDR3, the DNA is TGTGCCAGCAGCGTAGCTGGGCCTGTCGGTGATACGCAGTATTTT.

V gene TRBV14 combines with J gene TRBJ2-1; TRBD2 matches at 11 bases. CDR1 is SGHDN, CDR2 FVKESK, per germline. V shed 5 bases, J shed 4 bases, and the junction held 4 bases outside the gene matches. The CDR3 is 15 amino acids. The CDR3 nucleotides are TGTGCCAGCAGCGCGGGACTAGCGGTTTACAATGAGCAGTTCTTC. It codes for CASSAGLAVYNEQFF.

This chain joins TRBV14 and TRBJ2-7; TRBD1 matches at 8 bases. V lost 4 bases to trimming and J lost 1 base; unmatched junction nucleotides: 6. The length of the CDR3 is 15 residues. Germline loops: CDR1 SGHDN, CDR2 FVKESK. The CDR3 sequence is CASSRRDRFSYEQYF. CDR3 nucleotides: TGTGCCAGCAGCCGCCGGGACAGGTTTTCCTACGAGCAGTACTTC.

This chain links TRBV29-1 with TRBJ2-5; TRBD1 matches 7 bases. Germline V lookup: CDR1 SQVTM, CDR2 ANQGSEA. J gave up 5 bases and V 6 bases, and 9 bases lay outside the gene matches. The CDR3 is 13 residues long. CDR3 loop: CSVATGVGETQYF. The CDR3 nucleotides read TGCAGCGTCGCTACAGGGGTAGGGGAGACCCAGTACTTC.

V and J are TRBV6-1 and TRBJ2-1, with 9 bases that match TRBD1. J was trimmed by 5 bases and V by 1 base; bases with no gene match: 6. CDR1 is MNHNS, CDR2 SASEGT, per germline. This CDR3 is built from 16 residues. CDR3 in amino acids: CASSEEGDRDDNEQFF. DNA of the CDR3: TGTGCCAGCAGTGAAGAGGGGGACAGGGACGACAATGAGCAGTTCTTC.

This clone occurred once. The V call is TRBV10-3, the J call TRBJ2-1; D is unclear. Germline values: CDR1 ENHRY, CDR2 SYGVKD. Trimming shortened V by 4 bases and J by 7 bases, and 8 bases separated the two germline ends. CDR3 length equals 12 residues. The CDR3 spells CAISGIENEQFF. CDR3 bases: TGTGCCATCAGTGGTATAGAGAATGAGCAGTTCTTC.

The chain couples TRBV15 to TRBJ1-2; no firm D call. Germline loops: CDR1 LNHNV, CDR2 YYDKDF (reference sequence). The CDR3 sequence is 13 residues long. Trimming removed 10 bases at V and 6 bases at J, with 18 bases between. This chain's CDR3 is CASGRTSGDGYTF. In DNA, the CDR3 is TGTGCCAGCGGCAGGACGTCGGGCGATGGCTACACCTTC. Supplemented by reference TRBV15 and TRBJ1-2, the full variable domain reads DAMVIQNPRYQVTQFGKPVTLSCSQTLNHNVMYWYQQKSSQAPKLLFHYYDKDFNNEADTPDNFQSRRPNTSFCFLDIRSPGLGDTAMYLCASGRTSGDGYTFGSGTRLTVV.

The genes are TRBV27 and TRBJ2-7, with 11 bases that match TRBD2. This CDR3 is built from 15 residues. V was pared by 7 bases and J by 7 bases, with 12 bases of the junction left unmatched. Germline assignment: CDR1 MNHEY and CDR2 SMNVEV (reference sequence). CDR3 sequence (DNA): TGTGCCAGCACTCTTCCGGGACTAGCGGTAAAAGAGCAGTACTTC. Its translation: CASTLPGLAVKEQYF.

This chain uses TRBV5-1 with TRBJ2-7; the D gene is possibly TRBD1 (6 bases). There are 14 residues in the CDR3. CDR1 and CDR2 from the germline V gene are SGHRS and YFSETQ. V lost 0 bases and J 6 bases, leaving 13 bases between the germline ends. The CDR3 nucleotides are TGCGCCAGCAGCTTGGGCCTACAAGGGGGCGAGCAGTACTTC. Translation: CASSLGLQGGEQYF.

The chain has TRBV9 and TRBJ1-4; weak D call: TRBD1 (6 bases). CDR3 length equals 15 residues. Germline-derived CDR1 and CDR2 are SGDLS and YYNGEE. Between the trimmed V and J ends, which lost 3 bases and 8 bases, there was a span of 17 bases. This CDR3 reads CASSAQGQGKEKLFF. The CDR3 DNA sequence: TGTGCCAGCAGCGCCCAGGGCCAGGGGAAGGAAAAACTGTTTTTT.

V is TRBV18 and J is TRBJ2-3; TRBD2 aligns across 11 bases. The CDR3 loop spans 16 amino acids. V trimming: 1 base; J trimming: 5 bases; junction bases outside the gene matches: 5. Germline CDR1 KGHSH, CDR2 LQKENI. The DNA for the CDR3 is TGTGCCAGCTCACCACTTCTAGCGGGAGGAGGAGATACGCAGTATTTT. As protein: CASSPLLAGGGDTQYF.

The chain employs TRBV7-3 and TRBJ2-7; D is undetermined. The V gene's germline CDR1 is SGHTA and CDR2 FQGTGA. This CDR3 region has 15 residues. V gave up 2 bases and J gave up 5 bases, with 16 bases separating them. CDR3 in amino acids: CASSLGNRKIHEQYF. The CDR3 DNA reads as TGTGCCAGCAGCTTAGGTAATAGAAAAATCCACGAGCAGTACTTC.

In this sample, this clone turned up once. The chain joins TRBV7-9 to TRBJ2-7, with a tentative D call TRBD1 (6 bases). Trimming removed 1 base from V and 3 bases from J, with 10 bases in between. In germline, CDR1 is SEHNR, CDR2 FQNEAQ (reference sequence). The CDR3 length is 14 residues. CDR3 sequence (DNA): TGTGCCAGCAGCTTAGGGCGACAGGACTACGAGCAGTACTTC. Amino acid sequence: CASSLGRQDYEQYF.

The chain is built from TRBV29-1 and TRBJ2-5; a weak D match, TRBD2 (6 bases). Trimming removed 2 bases from V and 5 bases from J, with 15 bases in between. CDR1 and CDR2 from the germline V gene are SQVTM and ANQGSEA. CDR3 length: 14 amino acids. The CDR3 coding sequence is TGCAGCGTTGAACCGGGACCTGCGGGGGAGACCCAGTACTTC. It codes for CSVEPGPAGETQYF.

V gene TRBV5-4 combines with J gene TRBJ2-3, with D maybe TRBD1 (5 bases). This CDR3 is 14 amino acids long. Trimming shortened V by 3 bases and J by 0 bases, and 8 bases separated the two germline ends. CDR1 is SGHNT, CDR2 YYREEE, per germline (reference sequence). The CDR3 sequence: CASSSTASTDTQYF. Here the CDR3 DNA reads TGTGCCAGCAGCTCGACAGCTAGCACAGATACGCAGTATTTT.

The rearrangement uses TRBV9 and TRBJ2-1; D not certain. Germline V gene lookup returns CDR1 SGDLS and CDR2 YYNGEE. V dropped 4 bases and J dropped 8 bases, with 10 bases sitting between them. The CDR3 spans 12 residues. The CDR3 DNA sequence: TGTGCCAGCAGCAATAATAAGTATGAGCAGTTCTTC. Amino acid sequence: CASSNNKYEQFF.

The genes are TRBV19 and TRBJ2-5; D gene uncertain. Trimming stripped 6 bases from V and 1 base from J, with 6 bases between. The CDR3 spans 12 residues. CDR1 LNHDA and CDR2 SQIVND come from the germline V gene (reference sequence). In DNA, the CDR3 is TGTGCCAGTAGCAAAGTCCAAGAGACCCAGTACTTC. It encodes CASSKVQETQYF.

To note about this clone: It is unclear where the CDR3 begins or ends on the DNA, so no DNA is shown, and the CDR3 is as TCRdb lists it. The rearrangement links TRBV27 to TRBJ1-2; the table's D call of TRBD1 was not tested on the DNA. CDR1 and CDR2 from the germline V gene are MNHEY and SMNVEV (reference sequence). Inclusive of both ends, the CDR3 amounts to 17 amino acids. This CDR3 reads CASSTSIRERPNYGYTF.

The V call is TRBV27, the J call TRBJ2-3; D not resolved. Germline CDR1 and CDR2: MNHEY and SMNVEV (reference sequence). Trimming left V 5 bases short and J 4 bases short, with 4 bases between. The CDR3 loop spans 11 amino acids. This CDR3 reads CASSIADTQYF. CDR3 bases: TGTGCCAGCAGTATAGCAGATACGCAGTATTTT.

The DNA of the CDR3 is TGCGCCAGCAGCGGTAGCGGGGAATCGAACACCGGGGAGCTGTTTTTT. Its protein is CASSGSGESNTGELFF. The chain uses TRBV5-1 and TRBJ2-2, with 8 nucleotides matching TRBD2. This CDR3 is built from 16 residues. V lost 4 bases, J lost 0 bases, and 5 bases stayed unmatched. Germline V gene lookup returns CDR1 SGHRS and CDR2 YFSETQ. Together with reference TRBV5-1 and TRBJ2-2, the CDR3 gives the full variable domain: KAGVTQTPRYLIKTRGQQVTLSCSPISGHRSVSWYQQTPGQGLQFLFEYFSETQRNKGNFPGRFSGRQFSNSRSEMNVSTLELGDSALYLCASSGSGESNTGELFFGEGSRLTVL.

V and J are TRBV5-1 and TRBJ1-3; maybe TRBD1 (5 bases). CDR3 length: 17 residues. Germline CDR1 and CDR2: SGHRS and YFSETQ. Trimming pared 3 bases from V and 1 base from J, leaving 17 bases between. In DNA, the CDR3 is TGCGCCAGCAGCTCGGGACGAGCAAGCACTTCTGGAAACACCATATATTTT. Its translation: CASSSGRASTSGNTIYF.

This chain uses TRBV30 with TRBJ2-1; 9 nucleotides line up with TRBD1. Germline V gene data show CDR1 as GTSNPN and CDR2 as SVGIG (reference sequence). Losses at the gene ends were 3 bases for V and 9 bases for J; bases not matched to a gene: 6. CDR3 length equals 13 residues. CDR3 residues: CAWRRTGASEQFF. CDR3 coding DNA: TGTGCCTGGAGGAGGACAGGGGCGAGTGAGCAGTTCTTC.